These 14 T cell receptor beta chains originate from one sample sequenced in a study of Ad26.COV2.S vaccination and SARS-CoV-2 variants. The repertoire was sequenced with immunoSEQ multiplex PCR; TCRdb's copy has only in-frame clones and lacks some. The sample consists of 200,000 to 250,000 clones, roughly 90% of them appearing once. Indicated treatment: 19 received Ad26.COV2.S at low or high dose, single or two shots; 5 received placebo; per-sample allocation not given. Samples were taken on day 63 after the first vaccine or placebo injection. Sequenced here: peripheral blood, sampled in a trial of Ad26.COV2.S vaccine versus placebo. Receptors originate from a person aged 18-65 years who received the Ad26.COV2.S COVID-19 vaccine or a placebo.

The chain has TRBV9 and TRBJ2-7, with 9 bases identical to TRBD1. Germline CDR1 reads SGDLS; CDR2 reads YYNGEE. J lost 0 bases, V lost 3 bases, and 4 bases had no gene match. The CDR3 consists of 15 residues. The CDR3 DNA follows: TGTGCCAGCAGCGCCGGGACAGGGAACTCCTACGAGCAGTACTTC. Amino acid sequence: CASSAGTGNSYEQYF.

J is TRBJ2-2 and V is TRBV18, with D maybe TRBD2 (6 bases). CDR1 KGHSH and CDR2 LQKENI come from the germline V gene. CDR3 length equals 15 residues. Deletions cut 3 bases from V and 1 base from J, with 9 bases between. This chain's CDR3 is CASSPLRGNTGELFF. DNA of the CDR3: TGTGCCAGCTCACCCTTGCGGGGGAACACCGGGGAGCTGTTTTTT.

V and J are TRBV5-6 and TRBJ2-5; D gene ambiguous. This CDR3 region has 12 residues. With 0 bases removed from V and 5 bases from J, the gap between germline ends came to 5 bases. Germline-derived CDR1 and CDR2 are SGHDT and YYEEEE. The CDR3 loop reads CASSLAVETQYF. The CDR3 nucleotides read TGTGCCAGCAGCTTGGCCGTGGAGACCCAGTACTTC.

The rearrangement links TRBV5-1 to TRBJ2-7; 9 bases are a match to TRBD1. Germline V gene lookup returns CDR1 SGHRS and CDR2 YFSETQ. CDR3 length equals 16 residues. J gave up 3 bases and V 1 base, and 8 bases lay outside the gene matches. CDR3 coding DNA: TGCGCCAGCAGCTTGCGGCGTGGGACAGGGATCTACGAGCAGTACTTC. This gives the protein CASSLRRGTGIYEQYF. Looking up the rest from reference TRBV5-1 and TRBJ2-7 gives the full variable domain: KAGVTQTPRYLIKTRGQQVTLSCSPISGHRSVSWYQQTPGQGLQFLFEYFSETQRNKGNFPGRFSGRQFSNSRSEMNVSTLELGDSALYLCASSLRRGTGIYEQYFGPGTRLTVT.

This clone came up a few times. The gene calls are TRBV6-4 and TRBJ2-3; tentative D call: TRBD1 (6 bases). The CDR3 consists of 14 residues. The ends were cut back, 2 bases at V and 6 bases at J, with 12 bases in the middle. Germline CDR1 and CDR2: MRHNA and SNTAGT. In DNA form, the CDR3 reads TGTGCCAGCAGTGACCGAGGGGGTACGGATACGCAGTATTTT. Its translation: CASSDRGGTDTQYF.

CDR3 DNA sequence: TGCAGCGTTGCTGACCCCCCCGGGACAGGGTGGACCGGGGAGCTGTTTTTT. Its protein is CSVADPPGTGWTGELFF. This chain connects TRBV29-1 to TRBJ2-2, with TRBD1 identical over 9 bases. Unmatched junction bases numbered 14, after V lost 4 bases and J lost 5 bases. The CDR3 totals 17 residues. Germline V gives CDR1 SQVTM, CDR2 ANQGSEA.

The rearrangement links TRBV5-1 to TRBJ1-4; D ambiguous. Germline V gives CDR1 SGHRS, CDR2 YFSETQ. The V gene lost 5 bases and the J gene lost 4 bases, with 15 bases spanning the gap. CDR3 size: 15 residues. The CDR3 region is CASSPGRINNEKLFF. DNA for the CDR3: TGCGCCAGCAGTCCAGGCAGGATTAATAATGAAAAACTGTTTTTT.

This clone appeared a single time. The chain has TRBV5-1 and TRBJ2-5; D is unresolved. V was pared by 0 bases and J by 2 bases, with 8 bases between. Germline loops: CDR1 SGHRS, CDR2 YFSETQ. The CDR3 loop spans 14 amino acids. CDR3 sequence (DNA): TGCGCCAGCAGCTTGGTCGTCGGACAAGAGACCCAGTACTTC. Its protein is CASSLVVGQETQYF.

This clone was counted a single time. This chain links TRBV19 with TRBJ1-5; D gene ambiguous. The germline V gene encodes CDR1 LNHDA and CDR2 SQIVND (reference sequence). Trimming removed 3 bases at V and 3 bases at J, with 9 bases between. The CDR3 is 14 residues long. The CDR3 nucleotides are TGTGCCAGTAGTATTGGGCAGGACAATCAGCCCCAGCATTTT. This encodes CASSIGQDNQPQHF.

J is TRBJ2-5 and V is TRBV6-2 or TRBV6-3; D not resolved. Germline V CDR1 and CDR2: MNHEY, SVGEGT. The V end was cut by 3 bases, the J end by 5 bases, with 4 bases between. CDR3 length: 11 residues. The CDR3 DNA is TGTGCCAGCAGTTATGTCGAGACCCAGTACTTC. Translating gives CASSYVETQYF.

This chain uses TRBV28 with TRBJ2-6; 7 bases fit TRBD1. The V segment lost 7 bases and the J segment 3 bases; nucleotides outside the gene matches: 15. In germline, CDR1 is MDHEN, CDR2 SYDVKM. The CDR3 extends over 18 amino acids. The CDR3 sequence is CASTQRDRIRDGANVLTF. Here the CDR3 DNA reads TGTGCCAGCACCCAGAGGGACAGAATTAGAGATGGGGCCAACGTCCTGACTTTC.

The rearrangement links TRBV6-5 to TRBJ2-1; a weak D match, TRBD2 (5 bases). Germline V gives CDR1 MNHEY, CDR2 SVGAGI. The V gene lost 2 bases and the J gene lost 1 base, with 12 bases spanning the gap. The CDR3 loop spans 16 amino acids. CDR3: CASSYDWGDSYNEQFF. CDR3 DNA: TGTGCCAGCAGTTACGATTGGGGAGATTCCTACAATGAGCAGTTCTTC.

This chain connects TRBV19 to TRBJ2-7, with TRBD1 matching over 7 bases. J was trimmed by 9 bases and V by 8 bases; bases with no gene match: 10. The CDR3 length is 12 residues. Germline assignment: CDR1 LNHDA and CDR2 SQIVND (reference sequence). In DNA, the CDR3 is TGTGCCAGTCGCTCTGACAGGGCTCGGCAGTACTTC. It encodes CASRSDRARQYF.

This CDR3 is CAISLIPGNTEAFF. The CDR3 DNA reads TGTGCCATCAGTCTGATTCCGGGGAACACTGAAGCTTTCTTT. V gene TRBV10-3 combines with J gene TRBJ1-1; no clear D. V dropped 5 bases and J dropped 1 base, with 11 bases sitting between them. There are 14 residues in the CDR3. Per germline, CDR1 ENHRY and CDR2 SYGVKD.